The source of this T cell receptor (beta chain) is a study of blood T cells in healthy people across ages. Alongside a J-beta primer mix, a sample-barcoded 5' primer served in a second PCR lasting roughly 6 to 11 cycles. Each CDR3 protein is one row after TCRdb ran MiXCR on the 5' RACE reads. The profile covers about 1.5 million distinct CDR3 sequences, with about 42% appearing a single time and approximately 4% taken by the ten largest. CDR3 length: 15 residues. V dropped 5 bases and J dropped 0; count of bases not matched to a gene: 6. Germline CDR1 reads SGHTA; CDR2 reads FQGNSA. Sequenced: blood. The chain joins TRBV7-2 to TRBJ1-1; 7 bases match TRBD1. The sequence was collected from a woman aged 18-29 years in good health. The CDR3 region is CASSAAQGLNTEAFF. The CDR3 nucleotides read TGTGCCAGCAGCGCAGCACAGGGGCTGAACACTGAAGCTTTCTTT.